This T cell receptor beta chain was observed in a study of Graves' ophthalmopathy and Graves' hyperthyroidism. This clonotype was seen many times. The germline gives CDR1 SEHNR, CDR2 FQNEAQ (reference sequence). The germline V and J ends were trimmed by 7 bases and 6 bases, with 13 bases remaining between them. The length of the CDR3 is 12 residues. Thyroid ultrasound, orbital computed tomography, TRAb, serum thyroxine and clinical symptoms formed the basis of diagnosis. Investigators amplified TCR beta CDR3 regions from RNA transcripts. An initial RT-PCR round employing HTBI primers preceded a second-round multiplex PCR. TCRdb reanalysed the multiplex PCR reads using MiXCR and keeps one entry per CDR3 protein. The data contain around 470,000 distinct CDR3 sequences, over 13% of them seen just once; the ten biggest clones take up 9.5% to 10%.

This TCR came from a woman aged 25 to 45 with Graves' ophthalmopathy. What was sequenced was blood. This chain links TRBV7-9 with TRBJ2-7; tentatively, D is TRBD2 (5 bases). The CDR3, as DNA: TGTGCCAGCACCGCCACCCGGGGCGAGCAGTACTTC. It translates to CASTATRGEQYF.